This T cell receptor beta chain was found in a study of siplizumab effects on memory and regulatory T cells. Repertoires were generated with immunoSEQ multiplex PCR, while TCRdb's copy carries only in-frame clones and drops some. Here the sample spans approximately 100,000 clones, around 90% being singletons. General study results and limits: A minor fraction of alloreactive clones, and no more, mapped to unstimulated subsets. For siplizumab cultures, the suppressive function of their proliferating Tregs was not confirmed. Roughly 80-96% of proliferating CD4+ or CD8+ clones lacked a naive or memory phenotype that could be assigned.

The CDR3 is made up of 17 amino acids. The V gene's germline CDR1 is SGDLS and CDR2 YYNGEE. The V end lost 0 bases, the J end lost 0 bases, and 13 bases lay between the germline ends. This clone was seen only once. What it binds is not known. Sequencing was carried out using CD4+ T cells sorted from blood. The chain uses TRBV9 and TRBJ1-3, with a possible D match to TRBD1 (5 bases). The TCR sequence derives from a human donor in good health. Some clones in this sample may be carry-over from other donors' samples. The CDR3 loop reads CASSVGGDFSSGNTIYF. The CDR3 DNA reads TGTGCCAGCAGCGTAGGGGGGGACTTCAGCTCTGGAAACACCATATATTTT.